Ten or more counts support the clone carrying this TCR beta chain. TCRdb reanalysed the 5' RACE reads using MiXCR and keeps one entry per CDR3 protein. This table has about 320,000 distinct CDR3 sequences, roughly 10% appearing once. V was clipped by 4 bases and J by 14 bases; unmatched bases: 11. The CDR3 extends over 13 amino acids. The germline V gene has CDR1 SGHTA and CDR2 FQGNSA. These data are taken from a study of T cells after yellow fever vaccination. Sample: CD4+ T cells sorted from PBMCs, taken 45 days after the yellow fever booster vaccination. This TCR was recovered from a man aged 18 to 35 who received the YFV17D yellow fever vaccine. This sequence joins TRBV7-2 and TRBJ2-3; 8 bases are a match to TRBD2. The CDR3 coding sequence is TGTGCCAGCAGCTCAGCGTCCGGGGGGGTATCGTATTTT. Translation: CASSSASGGVSYF.